The sequence of this TCR beta chain was determined in a study of CD8+CD57+ T cells in acquired aplastic anemia. Study in general: CD4+ and CD8+ cells, once sorted, gave DNA averaging around 3.2 ug.

Template material for TCR beta VDJ and CDR3 profiling consisted of genomic DNA. TCRdb called the reads again in MiXCR, with one record for every CDR3 protein. The table records approximately 200,000 distinct CDR3 sequences, over 40% of them present only once. All sequencing subjects had displayed CD8+CD57+ cell expansion on flow cytometry. The clonotype originates from a human donor with aplastic anemia. The sample taken for sequencing was sorted CD4+, CD8+, or CD8+CD57+ T cells (not recorded which) from PBMCs.

Here the CDR3 DNA reads TGTGCCAGCAGCCTGACAGGCCCCAGGCAGCCCCAGCATTTT. This translates into CASSLTGPRQPQHF. V is TRBV12-3 or TRBV12-4 and J is TRBJ1-5; tentative D call: TRBD1 (6 bases). V lost 6 bases to trimming and J lost 7 bases, with 16 bases between them. This CDR3 spans 14 amino acids.